A single sample is the source of the 21 T cell receptor beta chains below, sequenced in a study of cytomegalovirus exposure and HLA in healthy donors. The PCR employed 60 Vbeta primers together with 13 Jbeta primers. The table came from immunoSEQ multiplex PCR; TCRdb's copy has only in-frame clones and leaves some out. The sample gives approximately 110,000 clones, 65% to 85% of which show up once; 0.2% to 0.25% is in the top ten. Material for sequencing was PBMCs. These receptors came from a man over 45 in good health and CMV-seronegative.

V and J are TRBV16 and TRBJ1-1; tentative D call: TRBD1 (5 bases). Trimming took 0 bases from V and 1 from J, leaving 15 bases between them. The CDR3 runs to 17 residues. In germline, CDR1 is KGHSY, CDR2 FQNENV. The CDR3 DNA reads TGTGCCAGCAGCCAATCGGGGCAGGGCTGGGGGAACACTGAAGCTTTCTTT. This codes for CASSQSGQGWGNTEAFF.

The rearrangement links TRBV2 to TRBJ1-5; TRBD1 aligns across 8 bases. The CDR3 runs to 14 residues. Germline V gene lookup returns CDR1 SNHLY and CDR2 FYNNEI. Trimming removed 5 bases from V and 6 bases from J; junction bases left unmatched: 6. The CDR3 DNA reads TGTGCCAGCAGTCAAAGGACAGGGACTCAGCCCCAGCATTTT. This sequence encodes CASSQRTGTQPQHF.

The chain has TRBV11-3 and TRBJ2-1, with 7 bases matching TRBD2. Trimming removed 5 bases from V and 2 bases from J; junction bases left unmatched: 6. Germline V lookup: CDR1 SGHNT, CDR2 YENEEA. The CDR3 spans 15 residues. The CDR3 DNA follows: TGTGCCAGCAGCCACGGGGGGTTAACCTACAATGAGCAGTTCTTC. Translating gives CASSHGGLTYNEQFF.

In this sample, this clone turned up a few times. The chain recombines TRBV7-2 with TRBJ2-3; D gene uncertain. CDR1 SGHTA and CDR2 FQGNSA come from the germline V gene. V was cut by 1 base and J by 5 bases, with 13 bases left in between. The length of the CDR3 is 15 residues. The CDR3 coding sequence is TGTGCCAGCAGCTTAGGGTCCGGGTTGGGAGATACGCAGTATTTT. Residues: CASSLGSGLGDTQYF.

The chain uses TRBV2 and TRBJ2-4; maybe TRBD2 (7 bases). The V and J ends lost 9 bases and 4 bases respectively, with 22 bases between them. CDR1 and CDR2 (germline): SNHLY, FYNNEI. The CDR3 spans 16 residues. The CDR3 protein is CARSGGGGGPKNIQYF. The CDR3, as DNA: TGTGCCAGGTCCGGGGGAGGGGGGGGACCTAAAAACATTCAGTACTTC.

The chain links TRBV11-2 to TRBJ1-6; 7 bases match TRBD1. CDR3 length: 18 amino acids. J was trimmed by 7 bases and V by 5 bases; bases with no gene match: 17. CDR1 is SGHAT, CDR2 FQNNGV, per germline. The chain's CDR3 is CASSLADLTGFLNSPLHF. The CDR3 nucleotides read TGTGCCAGCAGCCTTGCCGACCTGACAGGGTTTCTAAATTCACCCCTCCACTTT.

The chain uses TRBV7-2 and TRBJ2-1, with D uncertain. The CDR3 extends over 16 amino acids. V was shortened by 1 base and J by 0 bases, with 10 bases between the two germline ends. In germline, CDR1 is SGHTA, CDR2 FQGNSA. The CDR3 loop reads CASSLGARSSYNEQFF. The CDR3 DNA follows: TGTGCCAGCAGCTTAGGAGCAAGAAGCTCCTACAATGAGCAGTTCTTC.

The chain employs TRBV10-2 and TRBJ2-2, with a possible D match to TRBD1 (5 bases). V lost 3 bases and J lost 7, with 6 bases in between. CDR3 length: 12 residues. Germline loops: CDR1 WSHSY, CDR2 SAAADI. CDR3 DNA: TGCGCCAGCAGTGATCAGGGCGGGGAGCTGTTTTTT. This gives the protein CASSDQGGELFF.

The chain carries TRBV5-1 and TRBJ2-3; 15 bases are a match to TRBD2. This CDR3 is 16 amino acids long. The junction had 3 bases not matched to a gene; V was cut back by 3 bases and J by 4 bases. Per the germline V gene, CDR1 is SGHRS and CDR2 is YFSETQ. The CDR3 DNA reads as TGCGCCAGCAGCTGGACTAGCGGGGGGGCGTCAGATACGCAGTATTTT. It encodes CASSWTSGGASDTQYF.

The J gene is TRBJ1-5, the V gene TRBV7-2, with D possibly matching TRBD1 (6 bases). The CDR3 covers 16 residues. V was clipped by 5 bases and J by 0 bases, with 14 bases between them. The germline V gene encodes CDR1 SGHTA and CDR2 FQGNSA. CDR3 in amino acids: CASSLRTVYSNQPQHF. CDR3 in DNA: TGTGCCAGCAGCCTAAGGACAGTCTATAGCAATCAGCCCCAGCATTTT.

The chain combines TRBV7-9 with TRBJ2-7, with a tentative D call TRBD1 (6 bases). Trimming shortened V by 2 bases and J by 6 bases, and 29 bases separated the two germline ends. Germline-derived CDR1 and CDR2 are SEHNR and FQNEAQ (reference sequence). This CDR3 has 19 amino acids. CDR3 nucleotide sequence: TGTGCCAGCAGCTTACTTGTCTGGCAGGGGAATCTTTATGGGAGCGAGCAGTACTTC. Protein: CASSLLVWQGNLYGSEQYF.

The gene calls are TRBV11-3 and TRBJ2-7; no clear D. The CDR3 covers 14 residues. Between the trimmed V and J ends, which lost 1 base and 6 bases, there was a span of 13 bases. Looked up from germline, CDR1 is SGHNT and CDR2 is YENEEA. CDR3 region: CASSLVGPVGEQYF. In DNA form, the CDR3 reads TGTGCCAGCAGCTTAGTGGGCCCCGTCGGCGAGCAGTACTTC. Full variable domain (remainder filled in from reference TRBV11-3 and TRBJ2-7): EAGVVQSPRYKIIEKKQPVAFWCNPISGHNTLYWYLQNLGQGPELLIRYENEEAVDDSQLPKDRFSAERLKGVDSTLKIQPAELGDSAVYLCASSLVGPVGEQYFGPGTRLTVT.

This chain links TRBV28 with TRBJ1-1; D ambiguous. V lost 1 base to trimming and J lost 3 bases, with 18 bases between them. The germline V gene has CDR1 MDHEN and CDR2 SYDVKM. The CDR3 sequence is 17 residues long. The CDR3 coding sequence is TGTGCCAGCAGTTTATCGGGGAGGCAGTTCGGAGACACTGAAGCTTTCTTT. Translated: CASSLSGRQFGDTEAFF. Together with reference TRBV28 and TRBJ1-1, the CDR3 gives the full variable domain: DVKVTQSSRYLVKRTGEKVFLECVQDMDHENMFWYRQDPGLGLRLIYFSYDVKMKEKGDIPEGYSVSREKKERFSLILESASTNQTSMYLCASSLSGRQFGDTEAFFGQGTRLTVV.

Comments on this clone: A junction boundary mismatches the germline segment, possibly from a read error. The V gene is TRBV7-9, the J gene TRBJ1-1; a possible D gene is TRBD1 (6 bases). CDR1 is SEHNR, CDR2 FQNEAQ, per germline (reference sequence). This CDR3 spans 15 amino acids. CDR3 sequence (DNA): TGTTCCAGCAGCTTTTATGGCAGGGGGAACACTGAAGCTTTCTTT. Its protein product is CSSSFYGRGNTEAFF.

The chain is built from TRBV9 and TRBJ2-1; D possibly corresponds to TRBD1 (6 bases). This CDR3 comprises 13 residues. Germline V gene data show CDR1 as SGDLS and CDR2 as YYNGEE. V lost 7 bases and J 5 bases, leaving 13 bases between the germline ends. CDR3 protein: CASRGGRNNEQFF. The CDR3 bases are TGTGCCAGCCGAGGGGGACGGAACAATGAGCAGTTCTTC. The variable domain in full, completed from reference TRBV9 and TRBJ2-1, reads DSGVTQTPKHLITATGQRVTLRCSPRSGDLSVYWYQQSLDQGLQFLIQYYNGEERAKGNILERFSAQQFPDLHSELNLSSLELGDSALYFCASRGGRNNEQFFGPGTRLTVL.

The chain uses TRBV7-9 and TRBJ2-2, with 7 bases identical to TRBD2. The V gene end was trimmed by 5 bases and the J gene end by 4 bases; junction bases not matched to a gene: 10. CDR1 and CDR2 from the germline V gene are SEHNR and FQNEAQ (reference sequence). This CDR3 region has 16 residues. CDR3 protein: CASSPTWGRVTGELFF. The DNA for the CDR3 is TGTGCCAGCAGCCCGACTTGGGGGAGGGTCACCGGGGAGCTGTTTTTT.

The chain joins TRBV27 to TRBJ1-1, with D maybe TRBD1 (5 bases). V gave up 6 bases and J gave up 6 bases, with 14 bases separating them. CDR1 is MNHEY, CDR2 SMNVEV, per germline (reference sequence). CDR3 length equals 13 residues. The CDR3 sequence is CASSSGMYSEAFF. The CDR3 DNA follows: TGTGCCAGCAGCTCAGGGATGTACTCTGAAGCTTTCTTT.

The genes are TRBV28 and TRBJ2-5; 10 positions agree with TRBD1. The CDR3 loop spans 15 amino acids. Germline CDR1 reads MDHEN; CDR2 reads SYDVKM. V was pared by 7 bases and J by 2 bases, with 7 bases of the junction left unmatched. Here the CDR3 DNA reads TGTGCCAGCACTACCGGGACAGGGGCTCAAGAGACCCAGTACTTC. Amino acids: CASTTGTGAQETQYF.

V is TRBV6-5 and J is TRBJ2-1, with 12 bases lining up with TRBD2. The CDR3 extends over 14 amino acids. Germline CDR1 reads MNHEY; CDR2 reads SVGAGI. The V gene end was trimmed by 5 bases and the J gene end by 7 bases; junction bases not matched to a gene: 3. The CDR3 spells CASSRLAGANEQFF. The CDR3 DNA sequence: TGTGCCAGCAGTAGACTAGCGGGGGCAAATGAGCAGTTCTTC.

This chain uses TRBV7-7 with TRBJ2-7; perhaps TRBD2 as D (6 bases). This CDR3 is 13 amino acids long. CDR1 and CDR2 from the germline V gene are SSHAT and FNYEAQ (reference sequence). The V gene lost 5 bases and the J gene lost 5 bases, with 13 bases spanning the gap. The CDR3 loop reads CASSRGTADEQYF. CDR3 in DNA: TGTGCCAGCAGCCGCGGGACCGCCGACGAGCAGTACTTC.

The chain recombines TRBV7-6 with TRBJ2-5; TRBD2 aligns across 10 bases. The V gene end was trimmed by 0 bases and the J gene end by 5 bases; junction bases not matched to a gene: 6. The CDR3 runs 16 residues. Germline V gives CDR1 SGHVS, CDR2 FNYEAQ. The DNA for the CDR3 is TGTGCCAGCAGCTTAGCGGCTAGCGGGGGTGGGGAGACCCAGTACTTC. It specifies CASSLAASGGGETQYF. Looking up the rest from reference TRBV7-6 and TRBJ2-5 gives the full variable domain: GAGVSQSPRYKVTKRGQDVALRCDPISGHVSLYWYRQALGQGPEFLTYFNYEAQQDKSGLPNDRFSAERPEGSISTLTIQRTEQRDSAMYRCASSLAASGGGETQYFGPGTRLLVL.